This T cell receptor (beta chain) was recorded in a study of T cells in Graves' hyperthyroidism and ophthalmopathy. Patients showing uncontrolled infection, other autoimmune disease, pregnancy or lactation were ineligible. CDR1 MGHDK and CDR2 SYGVNS come from the germline V gene. V was clipped by 6 bases and J by 7 bases, with 19 bases between them. The CDR3 length is 14 residues. Amplified regions were TCR beta CDR3 sequences from RNA transcripts. TCR CDR3 regions were first amplified by RT-PCR with HTBI primers. MiXCR, run by TCRdb on the multiplex PCR reads, gives a single entry per CDR3 protein. Altogether about 840,000 distinct CDR3 sequences are present, about 38% being singletons, with the ten largest covering approximately 8.7%.

The sequence derives from a young man with Graves' hyperthyroidism. Sample: blood. The chain couples TRBV25-1 to TRBJ2-7; D remains unclear. The CDR3 loop is CASSQPGRAAEQYF. CDR3 sequence (DNA): TGTGCCAGCAGCCAACCCGGCCGAGCCGCAGAGCAGTACTTC.